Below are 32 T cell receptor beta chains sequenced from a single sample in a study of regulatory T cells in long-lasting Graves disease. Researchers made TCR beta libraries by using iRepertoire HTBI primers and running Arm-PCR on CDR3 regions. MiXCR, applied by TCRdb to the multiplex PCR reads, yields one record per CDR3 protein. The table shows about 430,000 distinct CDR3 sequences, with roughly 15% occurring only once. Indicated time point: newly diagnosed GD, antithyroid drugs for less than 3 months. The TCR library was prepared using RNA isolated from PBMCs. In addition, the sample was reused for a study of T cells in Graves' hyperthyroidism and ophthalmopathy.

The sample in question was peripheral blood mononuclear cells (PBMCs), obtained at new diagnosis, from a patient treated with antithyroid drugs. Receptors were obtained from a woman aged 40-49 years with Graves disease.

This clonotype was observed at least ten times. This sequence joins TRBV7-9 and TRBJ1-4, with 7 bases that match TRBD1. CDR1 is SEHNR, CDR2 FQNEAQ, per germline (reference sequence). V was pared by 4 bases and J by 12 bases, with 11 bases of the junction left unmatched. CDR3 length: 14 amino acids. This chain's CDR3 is CASSSGQVREELFF. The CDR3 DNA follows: TGTGCCAGCAGCTCCGGACAGGTTAGGGAGGAACTGTTTTTT.

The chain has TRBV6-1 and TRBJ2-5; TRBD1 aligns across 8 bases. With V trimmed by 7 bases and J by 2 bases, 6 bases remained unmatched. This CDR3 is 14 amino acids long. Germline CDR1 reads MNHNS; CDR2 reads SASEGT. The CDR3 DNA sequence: TGTGCCAGCAAACTAGGGACAGGACAAGAGACCCAGTACTTC. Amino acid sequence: CASKLGTGQETQYF.

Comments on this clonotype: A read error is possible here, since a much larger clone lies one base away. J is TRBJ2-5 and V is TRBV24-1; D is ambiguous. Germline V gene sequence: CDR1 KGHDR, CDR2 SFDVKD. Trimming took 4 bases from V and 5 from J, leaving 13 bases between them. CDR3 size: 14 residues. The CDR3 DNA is TGTGCCACCAGTGACCCCAGACCCCGGGAGACCCAGTACTTC. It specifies CATSDPRPRETQYF.

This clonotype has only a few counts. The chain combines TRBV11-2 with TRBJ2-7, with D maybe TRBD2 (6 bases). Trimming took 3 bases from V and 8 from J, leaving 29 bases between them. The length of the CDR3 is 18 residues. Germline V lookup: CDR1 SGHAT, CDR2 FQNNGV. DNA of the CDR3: TGTGCCAGCAGCTTCTATTATCCGGGAGCGCCGTCTCCTACGAAGCAGTACTTC. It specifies CASSFYYPGAPSPTKQYF.

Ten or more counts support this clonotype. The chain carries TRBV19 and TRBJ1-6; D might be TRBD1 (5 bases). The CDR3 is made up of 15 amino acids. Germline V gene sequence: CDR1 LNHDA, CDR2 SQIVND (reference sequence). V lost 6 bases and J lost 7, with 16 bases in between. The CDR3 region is CASRPSGTENSPLHF. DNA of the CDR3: TGTGCCAGTAGACCCTCCGGGACCGAAAATTCACCCCTCCACTTT.

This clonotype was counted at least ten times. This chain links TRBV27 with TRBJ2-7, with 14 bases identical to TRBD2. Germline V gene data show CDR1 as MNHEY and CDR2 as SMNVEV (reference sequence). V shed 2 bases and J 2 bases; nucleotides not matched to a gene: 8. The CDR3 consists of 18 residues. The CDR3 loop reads CASSLSHPGLAGAYEQYF. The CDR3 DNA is TGTGCCAGCAGTTTAAGTCACCCGGGACTAGCGGGAGCCTACGAGCAGTACTTC.

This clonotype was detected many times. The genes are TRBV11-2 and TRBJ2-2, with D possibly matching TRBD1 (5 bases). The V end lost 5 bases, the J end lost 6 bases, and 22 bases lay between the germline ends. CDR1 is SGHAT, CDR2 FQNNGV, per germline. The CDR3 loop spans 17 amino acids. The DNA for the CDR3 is TGTGCCAGCAGCCCGCCTTCACGACAGTTAGGTCCCGGGGAGCTGTTTTTT. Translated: CASSPPSRQLGPGELFF.

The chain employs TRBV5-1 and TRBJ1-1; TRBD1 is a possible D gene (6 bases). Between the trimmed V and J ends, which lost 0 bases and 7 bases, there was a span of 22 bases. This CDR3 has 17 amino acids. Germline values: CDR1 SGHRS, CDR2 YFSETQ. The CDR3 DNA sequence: TGCGCCAGCAGCTTGGTGGTCCGGGGGGCGGACCACTTTGAAGCTTTCTTT. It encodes CASSLVVRGADHFEAFF. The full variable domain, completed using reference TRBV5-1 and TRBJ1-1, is KAGVTQTPRYLIKTRGQQVTLSCSPISGHRSVSWYQQTPGQGLQFLFEYFSETQRNKGNFPGRFSGRQFSNSRSEMNVSTLELGDSALYLCASSLVVRGADHFEAFFGQGTRLTVV.

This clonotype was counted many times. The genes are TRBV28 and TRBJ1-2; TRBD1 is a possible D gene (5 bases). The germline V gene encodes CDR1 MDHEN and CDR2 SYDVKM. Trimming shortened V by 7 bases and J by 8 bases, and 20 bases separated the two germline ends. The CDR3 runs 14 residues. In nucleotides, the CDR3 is TGTGCCAGCAAGCAGGGAATCCTTATAGGCGGCTACACCTTC. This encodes CASKQGILIGGYTF.

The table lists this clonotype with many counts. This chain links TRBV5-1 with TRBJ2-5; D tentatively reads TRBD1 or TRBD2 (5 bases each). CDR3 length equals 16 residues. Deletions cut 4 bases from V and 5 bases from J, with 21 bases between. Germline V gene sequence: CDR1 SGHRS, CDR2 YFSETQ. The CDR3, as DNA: TGCGCCAGCAGCGCGGCCCTTTGGGGGACCGGGGAGACCCAGTACTTC. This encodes CASSAALWGTGETQYF.

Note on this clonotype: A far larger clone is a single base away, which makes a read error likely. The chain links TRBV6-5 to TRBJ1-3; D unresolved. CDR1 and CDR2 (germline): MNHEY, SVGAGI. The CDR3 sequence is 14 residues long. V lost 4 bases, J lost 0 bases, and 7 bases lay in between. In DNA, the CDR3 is TGTGCCAGCAGTTCGGGCAACTCTGGAAACACCATATATTTT. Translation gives CASSSGNSGNTIYF.

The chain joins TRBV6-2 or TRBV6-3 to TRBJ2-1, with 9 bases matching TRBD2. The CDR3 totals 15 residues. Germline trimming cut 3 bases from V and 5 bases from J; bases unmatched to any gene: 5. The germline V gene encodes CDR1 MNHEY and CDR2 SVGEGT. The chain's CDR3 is CASSYLTSGNNEQFF. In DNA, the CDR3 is TGTGCCAGCAGTTATTTGACTAGCGGAAACAATGAGCAGTTCTTC.

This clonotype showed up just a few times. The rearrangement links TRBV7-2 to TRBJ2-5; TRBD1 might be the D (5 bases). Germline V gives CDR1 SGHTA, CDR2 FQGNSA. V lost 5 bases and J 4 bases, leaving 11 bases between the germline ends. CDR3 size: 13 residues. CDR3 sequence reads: CASSIDRRETQYF. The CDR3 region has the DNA TGTGCCAGCAGCATCGACAGAAGAGAGACCCAGTACTTC.

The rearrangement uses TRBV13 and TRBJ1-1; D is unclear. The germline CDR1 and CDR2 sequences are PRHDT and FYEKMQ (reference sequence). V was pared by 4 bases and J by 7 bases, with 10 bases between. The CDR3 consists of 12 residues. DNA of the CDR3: TGTGCCAGCAGCTCAAGGGTCGATGAAGCTTTCTTT. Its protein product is CASSSRVDEAFF.

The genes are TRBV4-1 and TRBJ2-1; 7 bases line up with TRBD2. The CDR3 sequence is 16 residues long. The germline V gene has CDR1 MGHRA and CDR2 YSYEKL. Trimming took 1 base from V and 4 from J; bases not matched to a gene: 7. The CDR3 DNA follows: TGCGCCAGCAGCCAAGCGGAAAGCGGGGTTTACAATGAGCAGTTCTTC. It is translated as CASSQAESGVYNEQFF.

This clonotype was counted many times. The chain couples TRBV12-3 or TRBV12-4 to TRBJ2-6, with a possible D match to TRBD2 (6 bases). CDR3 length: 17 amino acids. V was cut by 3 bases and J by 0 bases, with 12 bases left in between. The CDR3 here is CASSLGGRSSGANVLTF. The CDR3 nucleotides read TGTGCCAGCAGTTTGGGGGGTCGCAGCTCTGGGGCCAACGTCCTGACTTTC.

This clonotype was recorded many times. DNA for the CDR3: TGTGCCAGCAGTTTAGCGGGACTAGCGGGAGTCTACGAGCAGTACTTC. It codes for CASSLAGLAGVYEQYF. V gene TRBV28 combines with J gene TRBJ2-7; 14 bases are shared with TRBD2. Trimming removed 2 bases from V and 3 bases from J; junction bases left unmatched: 3. CDR3 size: 16 residues. CDR1 and CDR2 (germline): MDHEN, SYDVKM.

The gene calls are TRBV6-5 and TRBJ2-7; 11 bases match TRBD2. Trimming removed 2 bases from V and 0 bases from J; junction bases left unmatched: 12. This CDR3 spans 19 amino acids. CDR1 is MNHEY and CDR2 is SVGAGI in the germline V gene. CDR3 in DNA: TGTGCCAGCAGTTACATTACAGGGACTAGCGGTCCAAGCTCCTACGAGCAGTACTTC. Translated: CASSYITGTSGPSSYEQYF.

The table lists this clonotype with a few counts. CDR3 region: CASSLDRTTTYEQYF. CDR3 coding DNA: TGTGCCAGCAGCTTAGACCGGACAACCACCTACGAGCAGTACTTC. The gene calls are TRBV7-2 and TRBJ2-7; D might be TRBD1 (5 bases). CDR1 and CDR2 (germline): SGHTA, FQGNSA. The CDR3 runs 15 residues. V was shortened by 1 base and J by 2 bases, with 12 bases between the two germline ends.

The CDR3 region is CASSRASGTGGTQYF. The CDR3 region has the DNA TGTGCCAGCAGCCGCGCCTCCGGGACCGGAGGGACCCAGTACTTC. The chain employs TRBV14 and TRBJ2-5, with D perhaps given as TRBD1 or TRBD2 (5 bases each). The germline CDR1 and CDR2 sequences are SGHDN and FVKESK. The CDR3 totals 15 residues. V was pared by 4 bases and J by 7 bases, with 19 bases between.

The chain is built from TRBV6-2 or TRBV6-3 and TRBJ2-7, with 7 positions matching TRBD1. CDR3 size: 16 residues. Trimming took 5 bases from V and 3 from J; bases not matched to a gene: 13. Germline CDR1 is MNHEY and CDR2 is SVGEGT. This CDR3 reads CASSQVSGDRDYEQYF. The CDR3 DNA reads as TGTGCCAGCAGTCAGGTTAGTGGAGACAGGGACTACGAGCAGTACTTC.

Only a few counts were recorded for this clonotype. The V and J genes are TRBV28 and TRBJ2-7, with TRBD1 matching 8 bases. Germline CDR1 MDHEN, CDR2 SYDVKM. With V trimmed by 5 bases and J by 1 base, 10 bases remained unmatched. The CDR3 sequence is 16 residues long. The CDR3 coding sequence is TGTGCCAGCAGTGCAGACGGGGACAGGTCTTCCTACGAGCAGTACTTC. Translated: CASSADGDRSSYEQYF.

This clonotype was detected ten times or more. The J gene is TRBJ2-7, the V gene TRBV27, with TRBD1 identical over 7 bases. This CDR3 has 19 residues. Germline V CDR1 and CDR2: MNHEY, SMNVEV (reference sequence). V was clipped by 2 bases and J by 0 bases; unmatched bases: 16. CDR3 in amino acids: CASSLTRTWDSELSYEQYF. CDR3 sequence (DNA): TGTGCCAGCAGTTTAACTAGGACATGGGACAGCGAACTCTCCTACGAGCAGTACTTC.

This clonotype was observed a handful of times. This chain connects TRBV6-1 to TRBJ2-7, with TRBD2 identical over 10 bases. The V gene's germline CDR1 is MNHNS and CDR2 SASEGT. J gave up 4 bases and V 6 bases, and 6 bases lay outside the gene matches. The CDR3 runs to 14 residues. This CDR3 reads CASSRRTSGYEQYF. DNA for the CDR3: TGTGCCAGCAGCCGAAGGACTAGCGGATACGAGCAGTACTTC.

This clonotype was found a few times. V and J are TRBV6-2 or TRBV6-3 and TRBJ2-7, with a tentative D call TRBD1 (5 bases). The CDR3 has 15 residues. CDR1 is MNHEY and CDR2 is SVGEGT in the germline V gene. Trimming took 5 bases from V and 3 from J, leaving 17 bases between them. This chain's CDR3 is CASSEARGSLYEQYF. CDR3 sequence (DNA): TGTGCCAGCAGTGAAGCTAGGGGTTCCCTCTACGAGCAGTACTTC.

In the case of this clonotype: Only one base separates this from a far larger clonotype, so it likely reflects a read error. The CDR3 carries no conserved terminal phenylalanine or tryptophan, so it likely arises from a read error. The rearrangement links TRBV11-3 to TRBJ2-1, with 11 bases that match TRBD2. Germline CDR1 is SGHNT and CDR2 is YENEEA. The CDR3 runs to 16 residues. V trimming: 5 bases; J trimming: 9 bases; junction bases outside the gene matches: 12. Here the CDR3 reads CASSRGLAVPGGEQFV. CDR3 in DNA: TGTGCCAGCAGCCGGGGACTAGCGGTTCCTGGGGGTGAGCAGTTCGTC.

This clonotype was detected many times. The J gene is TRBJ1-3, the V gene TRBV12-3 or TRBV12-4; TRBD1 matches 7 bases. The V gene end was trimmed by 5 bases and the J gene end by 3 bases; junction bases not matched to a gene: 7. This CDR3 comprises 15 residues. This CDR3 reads CASSLGQHYGNTIYF. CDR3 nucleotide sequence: TGTGCCAGCAGTCTGGGACAGCATTATGGAAACACCATATATTTT.

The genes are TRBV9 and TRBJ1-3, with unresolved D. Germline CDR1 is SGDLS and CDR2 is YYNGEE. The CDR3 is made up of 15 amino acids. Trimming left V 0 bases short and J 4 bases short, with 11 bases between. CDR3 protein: CASSVGGLTGNTIYF. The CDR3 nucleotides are TGTGCCAGCAGCGTAGGAGGATTGACGGGAAACACCATATATTTT. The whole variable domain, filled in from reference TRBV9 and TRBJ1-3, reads DSGVTQTPKHLITATGQRVTLRCSPRSGDLSVYWYQQSLDQGLQFLIQYYNGEERAKGNILERFSAQQFPDLHSELNLSSLELGDSALYFCASSVGGLTGNTIYFGEGSWLTVV.

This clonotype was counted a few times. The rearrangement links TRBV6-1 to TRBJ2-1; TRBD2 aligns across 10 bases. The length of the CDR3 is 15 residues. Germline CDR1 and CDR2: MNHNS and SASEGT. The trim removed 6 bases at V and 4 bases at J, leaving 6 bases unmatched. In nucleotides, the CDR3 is TGTGCCAGCAGGCGGACTAGCGGACCTTACAATGAGCAGTTCTTC. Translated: CASRRTSGPYNEQFF.

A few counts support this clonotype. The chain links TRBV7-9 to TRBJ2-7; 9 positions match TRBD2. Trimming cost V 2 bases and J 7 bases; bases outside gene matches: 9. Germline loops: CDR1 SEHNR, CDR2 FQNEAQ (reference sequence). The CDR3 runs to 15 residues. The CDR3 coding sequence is TGTGCCAGCAGCTTACGTGCGGGAGGGCCTGGAGAGCAGTACTTC. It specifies CASSLRAGGPGEQYF.

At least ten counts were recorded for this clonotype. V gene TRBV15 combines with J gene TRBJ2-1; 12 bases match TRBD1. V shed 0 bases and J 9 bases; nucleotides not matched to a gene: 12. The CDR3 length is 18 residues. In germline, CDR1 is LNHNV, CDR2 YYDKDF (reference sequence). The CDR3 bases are TGTGCCACCAGCAGAGATCGCAGCACGGGACAGGGGGCTATTGAGCAGTTCTTC. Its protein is CATSRDRSTGQGAIEQFF.

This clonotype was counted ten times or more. CDR3 sequence reads: CASTMSSGRAREQYF. Written as DNA, the CDR3 is TGTGCCAGCACCATGAGTAGCGGGAGGGCCCGCGAGCAGTACTTC. This chain connects TRBV28 to TRBJ2-7; 11 bases line up with TRBD2. CDR3 length equals 15 residues. Germline values: CDR1 MDHEN, CDR2 SYDVKM. The V gene end was trimmed by 7 bases and the J gene end by 6 bases; junction bases not matched to a gene: 11.